Described below is a single T cell receptor (beta chain) sequence and its context. Its specificity is unknown. PCR amplification relied on 60 Vbeta primers (plus 13 Jbeta primers). The data were produced by immunoSEQ multiplex PCR, yet TCRdb's version contains in-frame clones alone and is incomplete. The specimen's table records approximately 50,000 clones. These data originate in a study of cytomegalovirus exposure and HLA in healthy donors. Study observations and caveats: Whilst most TCR sequences proved rare, a subset of public TCRs occurred across many donors. With high specificity and sensitivity, the classifier reportedly diagnosed cytomegalovirus status.

In nominal health when sampled, donors likely had unrecorded immune exposures nonetheless. Germline trimming cut 0 bases from V and 5 bases from J; bases unmatched to any gene: 16. Germline loops: CDR1 SGHRS, CDR2 YFSETQ. CDR3 length equals 19 residues. The gene calls are TRBV5-1 and TRBJ1-1; the match to TRBD1 covers 10 bases. Sequencing was carried out using PBMCs. The sequence was obtained from a male donor in good health and CMV-seropositive. The CDR3, as DNA: TGCGCCAGCAGCTTGGTTAACGCTGACAGGGGGCTACGAGGTACTGAAGCTTTCTTT. It codes for CASSLVNADRGLRGTEAFF.